These 5 T cell receptor beta chains came from one sample sequenced in a study of OX40 agonist ivuxolimab in advanced cancers. Sequencing was performed with immunoSEQ multiplex PCR; in TCRdb, only in-frame clones are kept and a portion is missing. The sample contains around 77,000 clones, around nine tenths of which appear only once. The sample consisted of CD4+ or CD8+ T cells sorted from blood, taken in a trial of the OX40 agonist ivuxolimab. These receptors came from an adult with an advanced solid tumor such as melanoma, head and neck, liver or kidney cancer.

This clone was recorded only once. V usage is TRBV11-1 and J usage is TRBJ2-7; TRBD1 aligns across 8 bases. The CDR3 is 15 residues long. Germline values: CDR1 SGHAT, CDR2 FQDESV (reference sequence). V lost 4 bases and J lost 3; bases outside the gene matches: 8. Here the CDR3 reads CASSSGGGKYYEQYF. As DNA, the CDR3 is TGTGCCAGCAGCTCAGGGGGCGGAAAATACTACGAGCAGTACTTC.

The rearrangement joins TRBV5-1 to TRBJ1-4; D possibly corresponds to TRBD1 (5 bases). This CDR3 comprises 16 residues. CDR1 is SGHRS, CDR2 YFSETQ, per germline. V shed 0 bases and J shed 8 bases, with 17 bases lying between them. The CDR3: CASSLGRRGASEKLFF. In nucleotides, the CDR3 is TGCGCCAGCAGCTTGGGCCGTCGGGGCGCAAGCGAAAAACTGTTTTTT.

V usage is TRBV4-2 and J usage is TRBJ1-5, with D possibly being TRBD1 (5 bases). This CDR3 spans 17 amino acids. V was cut by 0 bases and J by 3 bases, with 15 bases left in between. Germline V gene data show CDR1 as LGHNA and CDR2 as YNFKEQ. Here the CDR3 reads CASSQEKGSGVNQPQHF. CDR3 nucleotide sequence: TGTGCCAGCAGCCAAGAGAAGGGATCGGGGGTCAATCAGCCCCAGCATTTT.

The chain has TRBV6-6 and TRBJ2-3; D perhaps matches TRBD2 (6 bases). With 5 bases removed from V and 13 bases from J, the gap between germline ends came to 10 bases. The CDR3 loop spans 10 amino acids. Germline CDR1 and CDR2: MNHNY and SVGAGI (reference sequence). Here the CDR3 DNA reads TGTGCCAGCAGTGAGGGAGGTAAGTATTTT. This encodes CASSEGGKYF.

This clone was observed a single time. The chain is built from TRBV28 and TRBJ2-3; D not certain. The CDR3 runs to 13 residues. From germline, CDR1 is MDHEN and CDR2 SYDVKM. The V end lost 2 bases, the J end lost 3 bases, and 6 bases lay between the germline ends. CDR3 nucleotides: TGTGCCAGCAGTTTAGTTAGGACAGATACGCAGTATTTT. Protein: CASSLVRTDTQYF. The whole variable domain, remainder taken from reference TRBV28 and TRBJ2-3, is DVKVTQSSRYLVKRTGEKVFLECVQDMDHENMFWYRQDPGLGLRLIYFSYDVKMKEKGDIPEGYSVSREKKERFSLILESASTNQTSMYLCASSLVRTDTQYFGPGTRLTVL.